The present entry profiles one T cell receptor beta chain with its context. The CDR3 runs to 15 residues. V was cut by 1 base and J by 0 bases, with 8 bases left in between. In germline, CDR1 is LGHNA, CDR2 YSLEER. This sample is drawn from a study of shared clonotypes between healthy human individuals. Here immunoSEQ multiplex PCR was the method, and the copy in TCRdb shows in-frame clones only, minus some. This sample has 450,000 or so clones, with over 60% found just once. This TCR derives from a woman between 35 and 50 years old in good health. Some clones in this sample may be carry-over from other donors' samples. This rearrangement joins TRBV4-3 to TRBJ2-3; D call uncertain. The source material was PBMCs. CDR3 amino acids: CASSQARSSTDTQYF. DNA of the CDR3: TGCGCCAGCAGCCAAGCCCGCTCAAGCACAGATACGCAGTATTTT.